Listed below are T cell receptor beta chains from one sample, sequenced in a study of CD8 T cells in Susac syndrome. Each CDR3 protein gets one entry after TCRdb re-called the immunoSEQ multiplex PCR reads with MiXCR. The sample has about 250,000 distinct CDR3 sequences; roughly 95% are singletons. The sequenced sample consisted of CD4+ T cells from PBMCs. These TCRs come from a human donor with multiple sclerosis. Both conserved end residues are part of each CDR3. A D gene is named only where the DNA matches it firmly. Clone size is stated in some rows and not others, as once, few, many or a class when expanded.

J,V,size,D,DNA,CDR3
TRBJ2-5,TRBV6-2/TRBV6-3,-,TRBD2,TGTGCCAGCAGTTCGCCGACTAGCGGGAGTGGTGAGACCCAGTACTTC,CASSSPTSGSGETQYF
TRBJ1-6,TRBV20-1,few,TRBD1,TGCAGTGCCCAGACAGGGGTTAATTCACCCCTCCACTTT,CSAQTGVNSPLHF
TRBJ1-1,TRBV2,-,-,TGTGCCAGCAGTTCGGGGGCTAAAGCTTTCTTT,CASSSGAKAFF
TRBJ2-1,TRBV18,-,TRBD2,TGTGCCAGCTCACAATCCGGGACTAACAATGAGCAGTTCTTC,CASSQSGTNNEQFF
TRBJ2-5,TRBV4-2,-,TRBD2,TGTGCCAGCAGCCAAGCGGCGGGGAGGGGCCTTGGGGAGACCCAGTACTTC,CASSQAAGRGLGETQYF
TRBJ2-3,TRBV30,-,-,TGTGCCTGGAGCCTCAGGTTCACAGATACGCAGTATTTT,CAWSLRFTDTQYF
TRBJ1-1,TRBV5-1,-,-,TGCGCCAGCAGCCCGACAGCCATGAACACTGAAGCTTTCTTT,CASSPTAMNTEAFF
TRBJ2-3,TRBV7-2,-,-,TGTGCCAGCAGCTCCACCCGCGGACTGTTCACTAGCACAGATACGCAGTATTTT,CASSSTRGLFTSTDTQYF
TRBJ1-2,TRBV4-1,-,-,TGCGCCAGCAGCCAAGTCTTCGGATCAGGGATCCCTAACTATGGCTACACCTTC,CASSQVFGSGIPNYGYTF
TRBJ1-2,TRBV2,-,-,TGTGCCAGCAGTGAATGGCCGGGGACGAGGAGCTACACCTTC,CASSEWPGTRSYTF
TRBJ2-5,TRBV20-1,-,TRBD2,TGCAGTGCTTTGACTAGCGGGGGGGCCGGGCCCCCAGAGACCCAGTACTTC,CSALTSGGAGPPETQYF
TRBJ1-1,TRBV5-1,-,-,TGCGCCAGCAGTTTTACAGACACTGAAGCTTTCTTT,CASSFTDTEAFF
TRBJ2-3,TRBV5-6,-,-,TGTGCCAGCAGCTTCTCGGCCACAGATACGCAGTATTTT,CASSFSATDTQYF
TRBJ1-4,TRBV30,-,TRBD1,TGTGCCTGGAGTTGGAACAGGGGGCGAGATGAAAAACTGTTTTTT,CAWSWNRGRDEKLFF
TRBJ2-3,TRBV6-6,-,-,TGTGCCAGCAGTTACCGGGACTCGCGAACAGATACGCAGTATTTT,CASSYRDSRTDTQYF
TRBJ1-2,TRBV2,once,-,TGTGCCAGCAGCGCCTCCCGGCAGGGCTATGGCTACACCTTC,CASSASRQGYGYTF
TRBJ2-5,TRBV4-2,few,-,TGTGCCAGCAGCCAAGACGGAGCTGGGGAGACCCAGTACTTC,CASSQDGAGETQYF
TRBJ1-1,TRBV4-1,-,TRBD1,TGCGCCAGCAACCCCTTCCGGGACAGGAACACTGAAGCTTTCTTT,CASNPFRDRNTEAFF
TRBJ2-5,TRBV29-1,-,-,TGCAACCTCTGTGGGGTAGAGACCCAGTACTTC,CNLCGVETQYF
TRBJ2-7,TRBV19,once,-,TGTGCCAGTAGCGCCGGAAGGGGGAGGGAGCAGTACTTC,CASSAGRGREQYF
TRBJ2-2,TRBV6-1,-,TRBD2,TGTGCCAGCAGCCCGCCGCCCGGGACTAGCGGCGCGAACACCGGGGAGCTGTTTTTT,CASSPPPGTSGANTGELFF
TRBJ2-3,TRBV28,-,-,TGTGCCAGCACTCCCGGGTCCGGGGGCACAGATACGCAGTATTTT,CASTPGSGGTDTQYF